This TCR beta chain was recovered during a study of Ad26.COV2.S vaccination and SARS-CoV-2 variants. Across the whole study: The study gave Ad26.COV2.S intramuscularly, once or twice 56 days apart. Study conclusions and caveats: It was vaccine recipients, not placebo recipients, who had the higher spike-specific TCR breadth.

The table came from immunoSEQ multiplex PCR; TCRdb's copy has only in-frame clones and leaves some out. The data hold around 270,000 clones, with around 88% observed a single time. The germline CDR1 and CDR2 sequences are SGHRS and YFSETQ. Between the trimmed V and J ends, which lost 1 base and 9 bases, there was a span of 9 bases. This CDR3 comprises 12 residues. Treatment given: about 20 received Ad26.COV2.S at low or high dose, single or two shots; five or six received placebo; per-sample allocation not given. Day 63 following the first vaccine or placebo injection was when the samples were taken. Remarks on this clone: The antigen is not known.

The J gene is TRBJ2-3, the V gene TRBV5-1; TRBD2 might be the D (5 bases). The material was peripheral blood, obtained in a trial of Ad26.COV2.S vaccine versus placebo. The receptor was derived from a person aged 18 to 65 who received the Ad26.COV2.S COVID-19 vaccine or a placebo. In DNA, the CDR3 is TGCGCCAGCAGCTTGAACACTAGAACGCAGTATTTT. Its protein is CASSLNTRTQYF.